The next 16 T cell receptor beta chains were all read from a single sample in a study of T-cell memory formation after mild COVID-19. From the 5' RACE reads, TCRdb called clonotypes with MiXCR, one entry per CDR3 protein. The table shows fewer than 95,000 distinct CDR3 sequences, with approximately 15% occurring only once. Input material: PBMCs or a T cell subset sorted from them (not recorded which). The receptor source for this set is a man aged 18 to 35 who had mild COVID-19 (a few samples of this study predate the infection). Cell type and time point are not known.

This clonotype was found a few times. V gene TRBV7-9 combines with J gene TRBJ2-7; D may be TRBD1 (6 bases). The germline V gene has CDR1 SEHNR and CDR2 FQNEAQ (reference sequence). The CDR3 extends over 13 amino acids. V was clipped by 6 bases and J by 5 bases, with 14 bases between them. CDR3 loop: CASSSQGPHEQYV. DNA for the CDR3: TGTGCCAGCAGTTCTCAGGGGCCCCACGAGCAGTACGTC.

This clonotype was counted only a few times. The chain uses TRBV9 and TRBJ2-1; D may be TRBD1 (5 bases). V lost 0 bases, J lost 2 bases, and 9 bases lay in between. Germline V gene data show CDR1 as SGDLS and CDR2 as YYNGEE. CDR3 length: 15 amino acids. Here the CDR3 reads CASSVVDSPYNEQFF. The DNA for the CDR3 is TGTGCCAGCAGCGTAGTTGACAGCCCCTACAATGAGCAGTTCTTC. The whole variable domain, filled in from reference TRBV9 and TRBJ2-1, reads DSGVTQTPKHLITATGQRVTLRCSPRSGDLSVYWYQQSLDQGLQFLIQYYNGEERAKGNILERFSAQQFPDLHSELNLSSLELGDSALYFCASSVVDSPYNEQFFGPGTRLTVL.

There are a few counts of this clonotype. This chain links TRBV6-4 with TRBJ2-3, with 8 bases lining up with TRBD1. Germline-derived CDR1 and CDR2 are MRHNA and SNTAGT. The CDR3 is 15 residues long. The V segment lost 3 bases and the J segment 0 bases; nucleotides outside the gene matches: 2. This CDR3 reads CASSDQGASTDTQYF. In DNA form, the CDR3 reads TGTGCCAGCAGTGATCAGGGGGCTAGCACAGATACGCAGTATTTT.

This rearrangement joins TRBV9 to TRBJ1-5; no definite D call. Germline CDR1 SGDLS, CDR2 YYNGEE. Trimming cost V 0 bases and J 5 bases, with 9 bases left between them. CDR3 size: 14 residues. CDR3 amino acids: CASSVDGQYQPQHF. The CDR3 nucleotides are TGTGCCAGCAGCGTAGACGGCCAGTATCAGCCCCAGCATTTT. The full variable domain, its missing parts supplied by reference TRBV9 and TRBJ1-5, is DSGVTQTPKHLITATGQRVTLRCSPRSGDLSVYWYQQSLDQGLQFLIQYYNGEERAKGNILERFSAQQFPDLHSELNLSSLELGDSALYFCASSVDGQYQPQHFGDGTRLSIL.

V and J are TRBV7-9 and TRBJ1-2; unclear D gene. This CDR3 contains 13 residues. Germline V gene lookup returns CDR1 SEHNR and CDR2 FQNEAQ (reference sequence). The CDR3 DNA reads TGTGCGACCCTAAAGGAGCAACAGACAGGCTACACCTTC. This codes for CATLKEQQTGYTF.

Ten or more counts support this clonotype. This chain connects TRBV7-9 to TRBJ2-2; D gene ambiguous. The V end lost 3 bases, the J end lost 6 bases, and 5 bases lay between the germline ends. There are 12 residues in the CDR3. Germline lookup yields CDR1 SEHNR and CDR2 FQNEAQ (reference sequence). CDR3 nucleotide sequence: TGTGCCAGCAGCTTGGGATCCGGGGAGCTGTTTTTT. This codes for CASSLGSGELFF.

The rearrangement joins TRBV6-2 or TRBV6-3 to TRBJ2-7, with 9 bases fitting TRBD1. V lost 0 bases and J lost 4; bases outside the gene matches: 4. This CDR3 is 15 amino acids long. Germline lookup yields CDR1 MNHEY and CDR2 SVGEGT. The CDR3 protein is CASSYSTGGVYEQYF. CDR3 DNA sequence: TGTGCCAGCAGTTACTCGACAGGGGGGGTTTACGAGCAGTACTTC.

This chain links TRBV4-3 with TRBJ2-1; the D gene could be TRBD1 or TRBD2 (5 bases each). The germline gives CDR1 LGHNA, CDR2 YSLEER. Trimming removed 1 base from V and 0 bases from J, with 13 bases in between. CDR3 length: 17 residues. DNA of the CDR3: TGCGCCAGCAGCCAAGGAGGGGCAGGGAGCTCCTACAATGAGCAGTTCTTC. Translating it yields CASSQGGAGSSYNEQFF.

This clonotype was detected a few times. The chain links TRBV24-1 to TRBJ1-2; the match to TRBD1 covers 7 bases. CDR1 is KGHDR, CDR2 SFDVKD, per germline. CDR3 length: 14 residues. V shed 3 bases and J 8 bases; nucleotides not matched to a gene: 8. The CDR3: CATSDLTGDQGYTF. CDR3 nucleotide sequence: TGTGCCACCAGTGATCTAACAGGGGATCAGGGCTACACCTTC.

The chain combines TRBV7-3 with TRBJ2-3; D may be TRBD1 or TRBD2 (6 bases each). The CDR3 runs to 16 residues. The V and J ends lost 2 bases and 4 bases respectively, with 16 bases between them. Looked up from germline, CDR1 is SGHTA and CDR2 is FQGTGA. The CDR3 DNA reads as TGTGCCAGCAGCTTATCTGGCCGGGGGCGCGCAGATACGCAGTATTTT. Protein product: CASSLSGRGRADTQYF.

This clonotype was detected only a few times. This chain links TRBV6-5 with TRBJ2-1; no clear D. The CDR3 is 14 residues long. The V end was cut by 0 bases, the J end by 3 bases, with 6 bases between. Germline V CDR1 and CDR2: MNHEY, SVGAGI. In DNA form, the CDR3 reads TGTGCCAGCAGTTACTCGGCCGGCTACAATGAGCAGTTCTTC. It is translated as CASSYSAGYNEQFF.

This chain connects TRBV29-1 to TRBJ1-2; no firm D call. V dropped 6 bases and J dropped 0 bases, with 11 bases sitting between them. The CDR3 spans 13 residues. Germline V gene data show CDR1 as SQVTM and CDR2 as ANQGSEA. The DNA of the CDR3 is TGCAGCGTGGGGAATGAACCTAACTATGGCTACACCTTC. Protein sequence: CSVGNEPNYGYTF.

There are a few counts of this clonotype. V and J are TRBV7-9 and TRBJ2-2, with D perhaps matching TRBD2 (6 bases). Germline CDR1 and CDR2: SEHNR and FQNEAQ (reference sequence). This CDR3 region has 13 residues. Deletions cut 10 bases from V and 5 bases from J, with 14 bases between. This CDR3 is CATFRGKTGELFF. The DNA for the CDR3 is TGTGCCACCTTTCGGGGGAAAACCGGGGAGCTGTTTTTT. Filled out from reference TRBV7-9 and TRBJ2-2, the complete variable domain reads DTGVSQNPRHKITKRGQNVTFRCDPISEHNRLYWYRQTLGQGPEFLTYFQNEAQLEKSRLLSDRFSAERPKGSFSTLEIQRTEQGDSAMYLCATFRGKTGELFFGEGSRLTVL.

This clonotype was seen more than once but under ten times. The CDR3 DNA sequence: TGTGCCAGCAGCCCTCAGATGAACACTGAAGCTTTCTTT. The encoded protein is CASSPQMNTEAFF. The V call is TRBV7-9, the J call TRBJ1-1; no reliable D call. This CDR3 has 13 residues. Trimming left V 5 bases short and J 0 bases short, with 7 bases between. CDR1 is SEHNR and CDR2 is FQNEAQ in the germline V gene (reference sequence).

In its sample, this clonotype was seen a few times. V gene TRBV7-8 combines with J gene TRBJ2-5; TRBD1 might be the D (5 bases). There are 13 residues in the CDR3. CDR1 and CDR2 (germline): SGHVS, FQNEAQ. V lost 5 bases, J lost 5 bases, and 12 bases lay in between. The CDR3 DNA follows: TGTGCCAGCAGCGATGGGGCCGGGGAGACCCAGTACTTC. Translated, it gives CASSDGAGETQYF.

V is TRBV11-3 and J is TRBJ2-1, with D perhaps matching TRBD2 (5 bases). The V gene's germline CDR1 is SGHNT and CDR2 YENEEA. Trimming took off 5 bases at V and 8 bases at J, with 16 bases between the two ends. CDR3 size: 14 residues. The CDR3 reads CASSHTRRRDEQFF. The CDR3 DNA follows: TGTGCCAGCAGCCACACAAGGAGGCGAGATGAGCAGTTCTTC.